These 23 T cell receptor beta chains were sequenced from one sample in a study of T-cell reconstitution after alpha-beta-depleted transplantation in children. The TCRbeta library incorporated unique molecular identifiers. TCRdb passed the PCR reads through MiXCR, listing each CDR3 protein once. The sample lists 250,000 to 300,000 distinct CDR3 sequences, about 9.5% occurring once. The sample in question was PBMCs, obtained before TCRalphabeta/CD19-depleted stem cell transplant. The receptors shown here come from a boy younger than two with acute myeloid leukemia, due to receive a stem cell transplant.

In its sample, this clonotype was seen many times. The rearrangement uses TRBV11-2 and TRBJ1-4; 9 nucleotides match TRBD1. The CDR3 sequence is 16 residues long. Looked up from germline, CDR1 is SGHAT and CDR2 is FQNNGV. J gave up 8 bases and V 0 bases, and 7 bases lay outside the gene matches. This CDR3 is CASSLDQTGGEEKLFF. The DNA of the CDR3 is TGTGCCAGCAGCTTAGACCAGACAGGGGGAGAAGAAAAACTGTTTTTT.

This clonotype was detected ten times or more. This chain links TRBV12-3 or TRBV12-4 with TRBJ2-2; 8 bases match TRBD1. The CDR3 has 17 amino acids. Unmatched junction bases numbered 12, after V lost 5 bases and J lost 4 bases. The chain's CDR3 is CASSLQPGQVRTGELFF. The CDR3 nucleotides read TGTGCCAGCAGTCTCCAACCGGGACAGGTTCGCACCGGGGAGCTGTTTTTT.

This clonotype was found many times. V usage is TRBV7-2 and J usage is TRBJ2-2; no clear D gene. The germline V gene has CDR1 SGHTA and CDR2 FQGNSA. The V gene lost 3 bases and the J gene lost 4 bases, with 3 bases spanning the gap. The CDR3 consists of 12 residues. CDR3 in amino acids: CASSFRTGELFF. CDR3 DNA: TGTGCCAGCAGCTTTCGCACCGGGGAGCTGTTTTTT.

This clonotype was counted a few times. The rearrangement uses TRBV7-9 and TRBJ1-1, with 8 bases that match TRBD1. CDR1 is SEHNR and CDR2 is FQNEAQ in the germline V gene (reference sequence). The CDR3 extends over 14 amino acids. V was clipped by 3 bases and J by 5 bases; unmatched bases: 5. CDR3 in amino acids: CASSFRTGRTEAFF. CDR3 bases: TGTGCCAGCAGCTTCCGGACAGGGAGAACTGAAGCTTTCTTT.

Points on this clonotype: One base away lies a much larger clone, so this may be a sequencing read error. This chain joins TRBV10-3 and TRBJ2-2; weak D call: TRBD1 (5 bases). CDR1 ENHRY and CDR2 SYGVKD come from the germline V gene. The CDR3 runs 15 residues. Trimming cost V 7 bases and J 1 base, with 13 bases left between them. The CDR3 protein is CAINRDSMNTGELFF. CDR3 bases: TGTGCCATCAACCGTGACAGCATGAACACCGGGGAGCTGTTTTTT.

In its sample, this clonotype was seen many times. V gene TRBV10-3 combines with J gene TRBJ2-7, with 9 bases lining up with TRBD2. The CDR3 contains 16 residues. V trimming: 6 bases; J trimming: 3 bases; junction bases outside the gene matches: 12. The germline V gene has CDR1 ENHRY and CDR2 SYGVKD. CDR3 coding DNA: TGTGCCATCAGCCCCGAAGAGCGGGAGGAGAGCTACGAGCAGTACTTC. Encoded protein: CAISPEEREESYEQYF.

This clonotype was detected many times. The chain couples TRBV28 to TRBJ2-5, with TRBD1 identical over 7 bases. This CDR3 has 16 amino acids. The germline gives CDR1 MDHEN, CDR2 SYDVKM. V lost 7 bases to trimming and J lost 5 bases; unmatched junction nucleotides: 16. The CDR3 protein is CASTLKPGTEQETQYF. The CDR3, as DNA: TGTGCCAGCACTCTAAAACCCGGGACAGAGCAGGAGACCCAGTACTTC.

This clonotype has just a few counts. The chain recombines TRBV20-1 with TRBJ1-5; D unclear. This CDR3 spans 14 amino acids. Germline V gives CDR1 DFQATT, CDR2 SNEGSKA (reference sequence). V gave up 6 bases and J gave up 2 bases, with 14 bases separating them. CDR3: CSAGSWLGNQPQHF. The CDR3 DNA sequence: TGCAGTGCAGGGTCGTGGTTGGGCAATCAGCCCCAGCATTTT.

CDR3 DNA sequence: TGTGCCAGCAGTTACTTCGGGGTCAACACTGAAGCTTTCTTT. Protein sequence: CASSYFGVNTEAFF. This chain links TRBV6-5 with TRBJ1-1, with unresolved D. Germline loops: CDR1 MNHEY, CDR2 SVGAGI. Trimming pared 1 base from V and 2 bases from J, leaving 8 bases between. The CDR3 has 14 amino acids.

There are many counts of this clonotype. V and J are TRBV25-1 and TRBJ2-3; TRBD1 might be the D (6 bases). V lost 10 bases and J lost 0, with 23 bases in between. CDR1 MGHDK and CDR2 SYGVNS come from the germline V gene. The CDR3 is 17 residues long. CDR3: CATLYNRDNPSTDTQYF. The CDR3 DNA follows: TGTGCCACCCTATACAACCGGGACAACCCCAGCACAGATACGCAGTATTTT.

This clonotype was found a few times. V and J are TRBV4-3 and TRBJ2-1; weak D call: TRBD2 (6 bases). The germline gives CDR1 LGHNA, CDR2 YSLEER. Trimming pared 1 base from V and 9 bases from J, leaving 16 bases between. The CDR3 sequence is 15 residues long. The DNA of the CDR3 is TGCGCCAGCAGCCAAGGGGCTGGGTCCGGGGGTGAGCAGTTCTTC. Encoded protein: CASSQGAGSGGEQFF.

This clonotype was counted at least ten times. The J gene is TRBJ2-7, the V gene TRBV28, with D possibly TRBD1 on 6 matching bases. Germline CDR1 MDHEN, CDR2 SYDVKM. V was pared by 4 bases and J by 0 bases, with 13 bases between. This CDR3 region has 15 residues. The CDR3 here is CASSSDRRFSYEQYF. For the CDR3, the DNA is TGTGCCAGCAGTTCCGACAGGCGTTTCTCCTACGAGCAGTACTTC.

At least ten counts were recorded for this clonotype. The chain uses TRBV12-3 or TRBV12-4 and TRBJ2-2; D possibly corresponds to TRBD1 (6 bases). V shed 7 bases and J shed 0 bases, with 12 bases lying between them. CDR3 length: 15 amino acids. The CDR3 spells CASIARGTNTGELFF. The CDR3 coding sequence is TGTGCCAGCATTGCTAGGGGGACGAACACCGGGGAGCTGTTTTTT.

As DNA, the CDR3 is TGTGCCACCAGCTGGACACGCAATCAGCCCCAGCATTTT. Its translation: CATSWTRNQPQHF. The chain combines TRBV15 with TRBJ1-5; possible D gene TRBD1, 5 bases. Germline V CDR1 and CDR2: LNHNV, YYDKDF (reference sequence). This CDR3 has 13 amino acids. Deletions cut 5 bases from V and 2 bases from J, with 7 bases between.

V gene TRBV20-1 combines with J gene TRBJ1-1; D is uncertain. CDR1 is DFQATT and CDR2 is SNEGSKA in the germline V gene (reference sequence). The CDR3 sequence is 14 residues long. With 0 bases removed from V and 0 bases from J, the gap between germline ends came to 8 bases. The DNA for the CDR3 is TGCAGTGCTAGAGAGAGACGAATGAACACTGAAGCTTTCTTT. This codes for CSARERRMNTEAFF.

The table lists this clonotype with many counts. The chain is built from TRBV6-5 and TRBJ1-2; TRBD1 matches 11 bases. This CDR3 comprises 16 residues. Germline V gives CDR1 MNHEY, CDR2 SVGAGI. Trimming removed 4 bases from V and 7 bases from J; junction bases left unmatched: 11. The DNA for the CDR3 is TGTGCCAGCAGTTCCGGACAGGGGGCGCGGGTTGGTGGCTACACCTTC. Amino acid sequence: CASSSGQGARVGGYTF.

This clonotype was counted ten times or more. V is TRBV20-1 and J is TRBJ2-2; D unclear. The CDR3 has 15 amino acids. V was trimmed by 6 bases and J by 2 bases, leaving 16 bases between them. From germline, CDR1 is DFQATT and CDR2 SNEGSKA (reference sequence). In nucleotides, the CDR3 is TGCAGTGCCCCCGCGGCAGGCATAAACACCGGGGAGCTGTTTTTT. Its protein is CSAPAAGINTGELFF.

The chain uses TRBV24-1 and TRBJ2-5; TRBD1 aligns across 8 bases. This CDR3 spans 18 amino acids. CDR1 KGHDR and CDR2 SFDVKD come from the germline V gene. With V trimmed by 2 bases and J by 3 bases, 13 bases remained unmatched. The CDR3 protein is CATSDSRDRWRPKETQYF. CDR3 nucleotide sequence: TGTGCCACCAGTGATTCCCGGGACAGGTGGAGGCCTAAAGAGACCCAGTACTTC.

In this sample, this clonotype turned up many times. The gene calls are TRBV11-2 and TRBJ1-3, with unresolved D. Germline V gives CDR1 SGHAT, CDR2 FQNNGV. V dropped 3 bases and J dropped 0 bases, with 12 bases sitting between them. The CDR3 totals 16 residues. This chain's CDR3 is CASSFLIQISGNTIYF. The CDR3 region has the DNA TGTGCCAGCAGCTTCCTTATCCAGATCTCTGGAAACACCATATATTTT.

This clonotype has ten or more counts. V gene TRBV25-1 combines with J gene TRBJ2-2, with D uncertain. Germline V gene data show CDR1 as MGHDK and CDR2 as SYGVNS. V was cut by 3 bases and J by 6 bases, with 8 bases left in between. This CDR3 is built from 13 residues. CDR3 region: CASSDSVPGELFF. The CDR3 DNA follows: TGTGCCAGCAGTGATAGTGTCCCCGGGGAGCTGTTTTTT.

This chain uses TRBV20-1 with TRBJ1-1, with 7 nucleotides matching TRBD1. After removal of 0 bases from V and 0 bases from J, the junction contained 7 bases not matched to a gene. Germline V lookup: CDR1 DFQATT, CDR2 SNEGSKA (reference sequence). This CDR3 comprises 16 residues. CDR3: CSARDSGGQLNTEAFF. For the CDR3, the DNA is TGCAGTGCTAGAGATTCGGGGGGACAGCTGAACACTGAAGCTTTCTTT.

This rearrangement joins TRBV25-1 to TRBJ2-7; D not certain. CDR3 length: 14 residues. Trimming pared 0 bases from V and 1 base from J, leaving 7 bases between. The germline V gene encodes CDR1 MGHDK and CDR2 SYGVNS. The CDR3 sequence is CASSEYFQSYEQYF. The CDR3 region has the DNA TGTGCCAGCAGTGAATACTTCCAGTCCTACGAGCAGTACTTC.

This clonotype has more than one count but fewer than ten. The CDR3 reads CASSVAKSGDYGYTF. The CDR3 region has the DNA TGTGCCAGCAGCGTAGCTAAGTCCGGAGACTATGGCTACACCTTC. The V call is TRBV9, the J call TRBJ1-2, with D unclear. The germline V and J ends were trimmed by 0 bases and 3 bases, with 12 bases remaining between them. This CDR3 has 15 residues. CDR1 is SGDLS and CDR2 is YYNGEE in the germline V gene.